A single sample gave rise to the 26 T cell receptor beta chains below, sequenced in a study of blood T cell repertoires in COVID-19. TCRdb's copy holds only in-frame clones and misses some; the assay was immunoSEQ multiplex PCR. Of tens of thousands of clones listed, 92% are singletons. Sequenced sample: peripheral blood. The source is a man aged 70 or older with active COVID-19.

The V call is TRBV7-9, the J call TRBJ1-2, with TRBD1 as a possible D gene (6 bases). The CDR3 spans 15 residues. V dropped 1 base and J dropped 4 bases, with 13 bases sitting between them. Germline V gene lookup returns CDR1 SEHNR and CDR2 FQNEAQ (reference sequence). The CDR3 spells CASSLVQGSSYGYTF. DNA for the CDR3: TGTGCCAGCAGCTTAGTACAGGGATCAAGCTATGGCTACACCTTC.

J is TRBJ2-1 and V is TRBV7-2, with no clear D. Germline CDR1 SGHTA, CDR2 FQGNSA. V lost 9 bases and J lost 8, with 14 bases in between. The CDR3 contains 12 residues. CDR3 residues: CASSAPSDEQFF. The DNA of the CDR3 is TGTGCCAGTTCGGCCCCCAGCGATGAGCAGTTCTTC. Filled out from reference TRBV7-2 and TRBJ2-1, the complete variable domain reads GAGVSQSPSNKVTEKGKDVELRCDPISGHTALYWYRQSLGQGLEFLIYFQGNSAPDKSGLPSDRFSAERTGGSVSTLTIQRTQQEDSAVYLCASSAPSDEQFFGPGTRLTVL.

The V gene is TRBV2, the J gene TRBJ1-2; D not resolved. V was clipped by 7 bases and J by 5 bases, with 8 bases between them. This CDR3 is built from 11 residues. The V gene's germline CDR1 is SNHLY and CDR2 FYNNEI. For the CDR3, the DNA is TGTGCCAGCACCCCGGGGTATGGCTACACCTTC. Amino acid sequence: CASTPGYGYTF.

The chain links TRBV5-8 to TRBJ2-1; no clear D gene. V dropped 0 bases and J dropped 2 bases, with 9 bases sitting between them. Germline V CDR1 and CDR2: SGHTS, YDEGEE. There are 15 residues in the CDR3. CDR3 in amino acids: CASSLVEKTYNEQFF. DNA for the CDR3: TGTGCCAGCAGCTTGGTAGAGAAAACCTACAATGAGCAGTTCTTC.

This clone was seen just once. The chain joins TRBV9 to TRBJ2-2, with D possibly matching TRBD2 (7 bases). V dropped 0 bases and J dropped 6 bases, with 18 bases sitting between them. CDR1 is SGDLS, CDR2 YYNGEE, per germline. The CDR3 spans 17 residues. CDR3 in amino acids: CASSVARRGLGSGELFF. DNA of the CDR3: TGTGCCAGCAGCGTAGCGCGGCGGGGGCTAGGGTCCGGGGAGCTGTTTTTT.

The chain recombines TRBV20-1 with TRBJ1-2; D gene ambiguous. Trimming left V 7 bases short and J 2 bases short, with 8 bases between. The CDR3 length is 11 residues. CDR1 and CDR2 (germline): DFQATT, SNEGSKA (reference sequence). In DNA form, the CDR3 reads TGCAGTGGTGACGGGAACTATGGCTACACCTTC. This translates into CSGDGNYGYTF.

The rearrangement uses TRBV7-3 and TRBJ2-1, with 7 bases aligning to TRBD2. V gave up 2 bases and J gave up 2 bases; unmatched junction bases: 3. The V gene's germline CDR1 is SGHTA and CDR2 FQGTGA. The CDR3 runs to 15 residues. CDR3 sequence (DNA): TGTGCCAGCAGCTTAGAAGCGGGACCCTACAATGAGCAGTTCTTC. This translates into CASSLEAGPYNEQFF.

The J gene is TRBJ1-6, the V gene TRBV29-1, with TRBD1 identical over 9 bases. CDR1 and CDR2 from the germline V gene are SQVTM and ANQGSEA. The V and J ends lost 6 bases and 7 bases, in that order; junction bases with no gene match: 10. The CDR3 contains 15 residues. The CDR3 reads CSVSLGQGKNSPLHF. In DNA form, the CDR3 reads TGCAGCGTATCTCTGGGACAGGGAAAAAATTCACCCCTCCACTTT.

This clone was seen only once. The rearrangement links TRBV6-6 to TRBJ2-2; 12 nucleotides line up with TRBD2. J gave up 1 base and V 7 bases, and 1 base lay outside the gene matches. The CDR3 contains 15 residues. Germline V CDR1 and CDR2: MNHNY, SVGAGI (reference sequence). The CDR3 DNA is TGTGCCAGCACTAGCGGGGGGGAGAACACCGGGGAGCTGTTTTTT. It is translated as CASTSGGENTGELFF.

DNA of the CDR3: TGTGCCAGCAGTTACTCACAGGTATCCTACGAGCAGTACTTC. This translates into CASSYSQVSYEQYF. The genes are TRBV6-2 or TRBV6-3 and TRBJ2-7; TRBD1 is a possible D gene (5 bases). With 0 bases removed from V and 1 base from J, the gap between germline ends came to 7 bases. There are 14 residues in the CDR3. Germline V CDR1 and CDR2: MNHEY, SVGEGT.

V is TRBV6-2 or TRBV6-3 and J is TRBJ2-7; 9 nucleotides match TRBD2. This CDR3 contains 18 residues. After removal of 0 bases from V and 0 bases from J, the junction contained 9 bases not matched to a gene. The germline CDR1 and CDR2 sequences are MNHEY and SVGEGT. As DNA, the CDR3 is TGTGCCAGCAGTTACTCGACAATGCGGGGGGGCCTCTCCTACGAGCAGTACTTC. Its protein product is CASSYSTMRGGLSYEQYF.

The gene calls are TRBV19 and TRBJ1-1, with a weak D call TRBD1 (6 bases). The germline CDR1 and CDR2 sequences are LNHDA and SQIVND (reference sequence). V lost 4 bases to trimming and J lost 0 bases, with 12 bases between them. This CDR3 region has 15 residues. The CDR3 DNA is TGTGCCAGTAGTACCACAGGGTTAGTGAACACTGAAGCTTTCTTT. This sequence encodes CASSTTGLVNTEAFF. Supplemented by reference TRBV19 and TRBJ1-1, the full variable domain reads DGGITQSPKYLFRKEGQNVTLSCEQNLNHDAMYWYRQDPGQGLRLIYYSQIVNDFQKGDIAEGYSVSREKKESFPLTVTSAQKNPTAFYLCASSTTGLVNTEAFFGQGTRLTVV.

This chain uses TRBV15 with TRBJ2-1; 9 nucleotides line up with TRBD2. This CDR3 comprises 16 residues. Germline values: CDR1 LNHNV, CDR2 YYDKDF (reference sequence). Unmatched junction bases numbered 14, after V lost 0 bases and J lost 14 bases. In DNA, the CDR3 is TGTGCCACCAGCAGAGATCTTAGGCTAGCGGGGAGTGGTAAGTTCTTC. This encodes CATSRDLRLAGSGKFF.

V is TRBV7-2 and J is TRBJ2-3; TRBD2 matches at 10 bases. In germline, CDR1 is SGHTA, CDR2 FQGNSA. With 1 base clipped from V and 0 bases from J, the junction kept 7 bases outside the gene matches. The CDR3 has 18 residues. CDR3 coding DNA: TGTGCCAGCAGCTTAGTGCCTAGCGGGGGTTCTAGCACAGATACGCAGTATTTT. Translation: CASSLVPSGGSSTDTQYF. The entire variable domain, with the rest obtained from reference TRBV7-2 and TRBJ2-3, is as follows: GAGVSQSPSNKVTEKGKDVELRCDPISGHTALYWYRQSLGQGLEFLIYFQGNSAPDKSGLPSDRFSAERTGGSVSTLTIQRTQQEDSAVYLCASSLVPSGGSSTDTQYFGPGTRLTVL.

The chain is built from TRBV6-6 and TRBJ2-1; 10 bases align to TRBD2. Germline CDR1 MNHNY, CDR2 SVGAGI (reference sequence). There are 15 residues in the CDR3. The V gene end was trimmed by 2 bases and the J gene end by 7 bases; junction bases not matched to a gene: 5. The CDR3 loop reads CASSYMVAGGNEQFF. The CDR3, as DNA: TGTGCCAGCAGTTACATGGTAGCGGGAGGAAATGAGCAGTTCTTC.

This chain uses TRBV7-8 with TRBJ1-1; weak D call: TRBD1 (5 bases). V lost 4 bases and J 3 bases, leaving 9 bases between the germline ends. The CDR3 covers 13 residues. Germline V CDR1 and CDR2: SGHVS, FQNEAQ. The CDR3 nucleotides are TGTGCCAGCAGCTCGCAGGGTTACACTGAAGCTTTCTTT. It specifies CASSSQGYTEAFF.

The chain employs TRBV19 and TRBJ1-2, with D uncertain. CDR3 length equals 12 residues. The germline V gene encodes CDR1 LNHDA and CDR2 SQIVND (reference sequence). V lost 3 bases and J 4 bases, leaving 6 bases between the germline ends. The CDR3 nucleotides read TGTGCCAGTAGTATCATTCCCTATGGCTACACCTTC. Translated, it gives CASSIIPYGYTF.

The chain carries TRBV4-2 and TRBJ1-3; D gene uncertain. The CDR3 loop spans 17 amino acids. The V gene lost 4 bases and the J gene lost 1 base, with 17 bases spanning the gap. Germline CDR1 reads LGHNA; CDR2 reads YNFKEQ. CDR3 residues: CASSPLSGYSSGNTIYF. The CDR3 DNA follows: TGTGCCAGCAGCCCCCTATCCGGTTATTCGTCTGGAAACACCATATATTTT.

This clone has only one observation. The rearrangement joins TRBV6-2 or TRBV6-3 to TRBJ2-7; TRBD1 agrees at 7 bases. The junction had 8 bases not matched to a gene; V was cut back by 5 bases and J by 1 base. The germline gives CDR1 MNHEY, CDR2 SVGEGT. The CDR3 spans 15 residues. The CDR3 DNA sequence: TGTGCCAGCAGTGACGGGACAGTAGGATCCTACGAGCAGTACTTC. It is translated as CASSDGTVGSYEQYF.

V usage is TRBV7-9 and J usage is TRBJ1-4; unclear D gene. V was shortened by 3 bases and J by 5 bases, with 16 bases between the two germline ends. The CDR3 loop spans 16 amino acids. CDR1 SEHNR and CDR2 FQNEAQ come from the germline V gene (reference sequence). CDR3 loop: CASSFGEAVTNEKLFF. The CDR3 region has the DNA TGTGCCAGCAGCTTCGGGGAAGCAGTTACAAATGAAAAACTGTTTTTT.

The chain combines TRBV6-5 with TRBJ1-1; D may be TRBD1 (6 bases). V lost 7 bases and J lost 2, with 17 bases in between. The germline gives CDR1 MNHEY, CDR2 SVGAGI. The CDR3 covers 15 residues. The DNA for the CDR3 is TGTGCCAGCAAAGTTCAAGGGGGGGCCAACACTGAAGCTTTCTTT. Its protein product is CASKVQGGANTEAFF.

V usage is TRBV2 and J usage is TRBJ1-5; the match to TRBD1 covers 8 bases. Unmatched junction bases numbered 10, after V lost 5 bases and J lost 7 bases. The CDR3 sequence is 15 residues long. Looked up from germline, CDR1 is SNHLY and CDR2 is FYNNEI. The CDR3 bases are TGTGCCAGCAGTCCACAGGGGGAGATCGGACAGCCCCAGCATTTT. Its protein product is CASSPQGEIGQPQHF.

The rearrangement joins TRBV7-8 to TRBJ1-1, with TRBD1 matching 7 bases. The J segment lost 1 base and the V segment lost 6 bases, leaving 14 bases of the junction unmatched. This CDR3 region has 17 residues. Germline V gives CDR1 SGHVS, CDR2 FQNEAQ. CDR3 loop: CASSDRTGLRPNTEAFF. CDR3 DNA sequence: TGTGCCAGCAGTGATAGGACAGGCTTACGCCCGAACACTGAAGCTTTCTTT.

The V gene is TRBV6-2 or TRBV6-3, the J gene TRBJ2-1; D gene uncertain. The CDR3 is 18 residues long. Per germline, CDR1 MNHEY and CDR2 SVGEGT. Trimming took off 4 bases at V and 0 bases at J, with 19 bases between the two ends. The CDR3 sequence is CASSFRLQPQSSYNEQFF. DNA of the CDR3: TGTGCCAGCAGTTTCCGACTCCAACCCCAGAGCTCCTACAATGAGCAGTTCTTC.

The chain couples TRBV5-8 to TRBJ1-4; D uncertain. The CDR3 consists of 17 residues. CDR1 is SGHTS, CDR2 YDEGEE, per germline. The ends were cut back, 0 bases at V and 4 bases at J, with 16 bases in the middle. This chain's CDR3 is CASSLEQITGINEKLFF. CDR3 bases: TGTGCCAGCAGCTTGGAACAGATAACCGGGATTAATGAAAAACTGTTTTTT.

This rearrangement joins TRBV5-8 to TRBJ1-4, with 7 bases identical to TRBD1. Germline CDR1 SGHTS, CDR2 YDEGEE. V trimming: 2 bases; J trimming: 3 bases; junction bases outside the gene matches: 10. The CDR3 length is 17 residues. Here the CDR3 reads CASSFWGLGTANEKLFF. CDR3 sequence (DNA): TGTGCCAGCAGCTTCTGGGGCCTCGGGACAGCTAATGAAAAACTGTTTTTT. The variable domain in full, with the rest retrieved from reference TRBV5-8 and TRBJ1-4, is EAGVTQSPTHLIKTRGQQATLRCSPISGHTSVYWYQQALGLGLQFLLWYDEGEERNRGNFPPRFSGRQFPNYSSELNVNALELEDSALYLCASSFWGLGTANEKLFFGSGTQLSVL.